Following are 11 T cell receptor beta chains from one sample sequenced in a study of cytomegalovirus exposure and HLA in healthy donors. The PCR used 60 Vbeta and 13 Jbeta primers. TCRdb's table, derived via immunoSEQ multiplex PCR, lists solely in-frame clones and lacks some. The listing records roughly 200,000 clones. Sequenced material: PBMCs. Receptors originate from a girl aged 2-9 years in good health and CMV-seropositive.

The chain uses TRBV11-1 and TRBJ1-2; D is perhaps TRBD1 (6 bases). Germline CDR1 reads SGHAT; CDR2 reads FQDESV (reference sequence). V was clipped by 5 bases and J by 8 bases, with 18 bases between them. The CDR3 has 14 amino acids. The CDR3 sequence: CASSPWRGREGYTF. The DNA for the CDR3 is TGTGCCAGCAGCCCCTGGCGGGGGCGCGAAGGCTACACCTTC.

This chain uses TRBV18 with TRBJ1-5; a weak D match, TRBD1 (5 bases). Trimming shortened V by 3 bases and J by 6 bases, and 9 bases separated the two germline ends. The CDR3 sequence is 13 residues long. The germline gives CDR1 KGHSH, CDR2 LQKENI. CDR3 amino acids: CASSPYGGQPQHF. The CDR3 bases are TGTGCCAGCTCACCGTACGGGGGTCAGCCCCAGCATTTT.

The J gene is TRBJ2-1, the V gene TRBV25-1, with 7 bases that match TRBD2. V trimming: 6 bases; J trimming: 2 bases; junction bases outside the gene matches: 7. The germline gives CDR1 MGHDK, CDR2 SYGVNS. CDR3 length: 15 residues. The CDR3 loop reads CASSLGRATYNEQFF. CDR3 nucleotides: TGTGCCAGCAGCCTGGGGAGGGCCACCTACAATGAGCAGTTCTTC. Full variable domain (outside the CDR3, taken from reference TRBV25-1 and TRBJ2-1): EADIYQTPRYLVIGTGKKITLECSQTMGHDKMYWYQQDPGMELHLIHYSYGVNSTEKGDLSSESTVSRIRTEHFPLTLESARPSHTSQYLCASSLGRATYNEQFFGPGTRLTVL.

The chain employs TRBV5-1 and TRBJ2-5; the match to TRBD2 covers 7 bases. The trim removed 0 bases at V and 5 bases at J, leaving 4 bases unmatched. CDR1 is SGHRS and CDR2 is YFSETQ in the germline V gene. This CDR3 has 14 amino acids. The CDR3 loop is CASSLGPGGETQYF. The CDR3 DNA is TGCGCCAGCAGCTTGGGACCCGGGGGGGAGACCCAGTACTTC.

V is TRBV27 and J is TRBJ2-5, with a tentative D call TRBD1 (5 bases). Trimming removed 3 bases at V and 5 bases at J, with 19 bases between. This CDR3 contains 16 residues. CDR1 is MNHEY and CDR2 is SMNVEV in the germline V gene (reference sequence). The CDR3 loop is CASSFSQGGSLETQYF. The DNA for the CDR3 is TGTGCCAGCAGTTTCTCCCAGGGCGGAAGCCTCGAGACCCAGTACTTC.

The chain joins TRBV29-1 to TRBJ1-3, with a tentative D call TRBD1 (6 bases). The CDR3 consists of 14 residues. Trimming removed 6 bases from V and 2 bases from J, with 14 bases in between. CDR1 SQVTM and CDR2 ANQGSEA come from the germline V gene. CDR3 nucleotide sequence: TGCAGCGTGGAGGATCAGGGGACTGGAAACACCATATATTTT. Its translation is CSVEDQGTGNTIYF.

V gene TRBV7-9 combines with J gene TRBJ2-3, with D unresolved. The CDR3 has 13 amino acids. Trimming removed 8 bases from V and 5 bases from J, with 14 bases in between. In germline, CDR1 is SEHNR, CDR2 FQNEAQ (reference sequence). The CDR3 DNA is TGTGCCAGCCGAGAGCTAGTGCTAGATACGCAGTATTTT. As protein: CASRELVLDTQYF.

The chain carries TRBV30 and TRBJ1-3; no definite D call. Germline V CDR1 and CDR2: GTSNPN, SVGIG (reference sequence). Deletions cut 5 bases from V and 0 bases from J, with 8 bases between. The CDR3 has 13 amino acids. The CDR3 region has the DNA TGTGCCTGGGACTTAAACTCTGGAAACACCATATATTTT. Amino acids: CAWDLNSGNTIYF.

V and J are TRBV18 and TRBJ1-2, with 8 bases aligning to TRBD1. The V and J ends lost 3 bases and 3 bases, in that order; junction bases with no gene match: 0. The V gene's germline CDR1 is KGHSH and CDR2 LQKENI. This CDR3 has 13 residues. CDR3 loop: CASSPGQDYGYTF. In DNA, the CDR3 is TGTGCCAGCTCACCGGGACAGGACTATGGCTACACCTTC.

This chain joins TRBV6-5 and TRBJ2-7, with TRBD2 as a possible D gene (5 bases). CDR1 and CDR2 (germline): MNHEY, SVGAGI. CDR3 length equals 14 residues. Trimming pared 0 bases from V and 4 bases from J, leaving 10 bases between. The CDR3 loop is CASSYSRDGYEQYF. The CDR3 DNA reads as TGTGCCAGCAGTTACTCGAGGGATGGGTACGAGCAGTACTTC.

In the case of this clone: At one boundary the junction diverges from the germline segment, which might be a read error. The rearrangement joins TRBV5-1 to TRBJ2-3; 9 nucleotides match TRBD1. CDR1 and CDR2 from the germline V gene are SGHRS and YFSETQ. The CDR3 loop spans 15 amino acids. The DNA for the CDR3 is TGCGCCAGCAGCTACGGGACAGGGTACACAGATGCGCAGTATTTT. Translated, it gives CASSYGTGYTDAQYF.